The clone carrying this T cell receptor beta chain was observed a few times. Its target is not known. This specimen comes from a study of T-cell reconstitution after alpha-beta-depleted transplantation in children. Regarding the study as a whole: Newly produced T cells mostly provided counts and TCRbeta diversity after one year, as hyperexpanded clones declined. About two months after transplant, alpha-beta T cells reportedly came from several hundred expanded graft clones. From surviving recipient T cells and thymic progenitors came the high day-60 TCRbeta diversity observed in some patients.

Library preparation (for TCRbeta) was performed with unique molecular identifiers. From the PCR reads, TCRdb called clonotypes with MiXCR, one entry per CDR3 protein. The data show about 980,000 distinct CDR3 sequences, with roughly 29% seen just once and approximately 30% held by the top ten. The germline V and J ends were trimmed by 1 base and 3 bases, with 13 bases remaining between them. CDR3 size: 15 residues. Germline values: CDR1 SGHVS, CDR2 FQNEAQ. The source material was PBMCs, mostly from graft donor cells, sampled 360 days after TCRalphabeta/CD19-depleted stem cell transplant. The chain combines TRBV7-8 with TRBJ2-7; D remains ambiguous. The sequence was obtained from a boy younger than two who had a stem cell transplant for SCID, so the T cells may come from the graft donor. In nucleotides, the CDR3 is TGTGCCAGCAGCTTAGTGTTAAACCTAAACTACGAGCAGTACTTC. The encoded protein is CASSLVLNLNYEQYF.